This entry lists 18 T cell receptor beta chains sequenced from one sample in a study of blood T cells in healthy people across ages. A second PCR of about 6 to 12 cycles used a sample-barcoded 5' primer and a J-beta primer mix. TCRdb analysed the 5' RACE reads with MiXCR anew, one entry per CDR3 protein. The profile shows some 930,000 distinct CDR3 sequences, 25% to 30% of them singletons. The same sample was also used in a study of T cells of mothers and their children.

Sequencing was performed on blood. The receptors come from a woman in her thirties or forties in good health.

This sequence joins TRBV28 and TRBJ2-3; 12 bases line up with TRBD2. This CDR3 is built from 15 residues. V lost 4 bases and J lost 4; bases outside the gene matches: 3. CDR1 is MDHEN, CDR2 SYDVKM, per germline. CDR3 sequence: CASSSSGRAADTQYF. CDR3 nucleotides: TGTGCCAGCAGTTCTAGCGGGAGGGCCGCAGATACGCAGTATTTT.

There are a few counts of this clonotype. The J gene is TRBJ2-5, the V gene TRBV7-2; 11 bases are a match to TRBD2. The CDR3 is made up of 18 amino acids. In germline, CDR1 is SGHTA, CDR2 FQGNSA. With V trimmed by 4 bases and J by 7 bases, 17 bases remained unmatched. This chain's CDR3 is CASSSSATSGGTSGTQYF. The DNA for the CDR3 is TGTGCCAGCAGCTCCTCGGCTACTAGCGGGGGCACCTCGGGGACCCAGTACTTC.

This chain links TRBV28 with TRBJ1-2, with a possible D match to TRBD1 (5 bases). Trimming shortened V by 2 bases and J by 3 bases, and 22 bases separated the two germline ends. The CDR3 totals 18 residues. Looked up from germline, CDR1 is MDHEN and CDR2 is SYDVKM. The CDR3 reads CASSLSWVAGEVDYGYTF. CDR3 coding DNA: TGTGCCAGCAGTTTAAGCTGGGTTGCGGGGGAGGTAGACTATGGCTACACCTTC.

This clonotype turned up a few times. This rearrangement joins TRBV20-1 to TRBJ2-3, with a possible D match to TRBD2 (5 bases). The V and J ends lost 3 bases and 2 bases respectively, with 18 bases between them. The CDR3 has 16 amino acids. Germline V gives CDR1 DFQATT, CDR2 SNEGSKA (reference sequence). DNA for the CDR3: TGCAGTGCTAGGGGGTGGAAACGGGGAATCACAGATACGCAGTATTTT. Protein product: CSARGWKRGITDTQYF.

For this clonotype: A much bigger clone sits one base away, suggesting this may be a read error. The chain links TRBV20-1 to TRBJ2-1; the D gene is possibly TRBD1 (5 bases). The DNA end is a closer match to TRBJ2-7, so the J assignment may be wrong. Germline-derived CDR1 and CDR2 are DFQATT and SNEGSKA (reference sequence). The CDR3 has 13 amino acids. In DNA form, the CDR3 reads TGCAGTGCAGGGGTAGGGTCCTACAATGAGCAGTACTTC. This encodes CSAGVGSYNEQYF.

This clonotype was recorded many times. As DNA, the CDR3 is TGTGCCAGCAGCACCCAGGGACAGGTCTTTAACTATGGCTACACCTTC. Translated, it gives CASSTQGQVFNYGYTF. The chain employs TRBV7-2 and TRBJ1-2, with 8 bases lining up with TRBD1. The V segment lost 5 bases and the J segment 1 base; nucleotides outside the gene matches: 9. Per the germline V gene, CDR1 is SGHTA and CDR2 is FQGNSA. The CDR3 runs 16 residues. The whole variable domain, remainder taken from reference TRBV7-2 and TRBJ1-2, is GAGVSQSPSNKVTEKGKDVELRCDPISGHTALYWYRQSLGQGLEFLIYFQGNSAPDKSGLPSDRFSAERTGGSVSTLTIQRTQQEDSAVYLCASSTQGQVFNYGYTFGSGTRLTVV.

In this sample, this clonotype turned up once. The CDR3 spells CASSVAGQVSNTGELFF. DNA of the CDR3: TGTGCCAGCAGCGTGGCGGGACAGGTCTCGAACACCGGGGAGCTGTTTTTT. The J gene is TRBJ2-2, the V gene TRBV9; 8 bases fit TRBD1. The CDR3 length is 17 residues. Germline V gives CDR1 SGDLS, CDR2 YYNGEE. V lost 2 bases and J lost 0; bases outside the gene matches: 6.

The rearrangement links TRBV29-1 to TRBJ1-3, with unresolved D. The CDR3 has 13 residues. Per the germline V gene, CDR1 is SQVTM and CDR2 is ANQGSEA. V lost 4 bases and J 0 bases, leaving 7 bases between the germline ends. The CDR3 nucleotides are TGCAGCGTTGGAACCGGCTCTGGAAACACCATATATTTT. It encodes CSVGTGSGNTIYF.

The chain has TRBV5-1 and TRBJ1-2; D uncertain. The CDR3 runs to 14 residues. From germline, CDR1 is SGHRS and CDR2 YFSETQ. Between the trimmed V and J ends, which lost 0 bases and 6 bases, there was a span of 12 bases. CDR3 sequence (DNA): TGCGCCAGCAGCTTGGGAGGATCCGAAAATGGCTACACCTTC. Translation gives CASSLGGSENGYTF.

This clonotype has only a few counts. The chain uses TRBV28 and TRBJ1-1; 9 bases are shared with TRBD1. CDR1 and CDR2 from the germline V gene are MDHEN and SYDVKM. This CDR3 contains 12 residues. The CDR3 nucleotides read TGTCTGTCGGGACAGGGGAACACTGAAGCTTTCTTT. Translation: CLSGQGNTEAFF.

The table lists this clonotype with many counts. The chain uses TRBV6-1 and TRBJ2-7; 7 nucleotides match TRBD1. The CDR3 length is 15 residues. Per germline, CDR1 MNHNS and CDR2 SASEGT. Germline trimming cut 6 bases from V and 0 bases from J; bases unmatched to any gene: 8. CDR3 sequence: CASRLGQLNSYEQYF. The CDR3 DNA sequence: TGTGCCAGCAGGTTGGGACAGCTAAACTCCTACGAGCAGTACTTC.

J is TRBJ2-7 and V is TRBV7-2, with a possible D match to TRBD2 (6 bases). CDR3 length: 14 residues. Germline V gene data show CDR1 as SGHTA and CDR2 as FQGNSA. V lost 3 bases, J lost 4 bases, and 13 bases lay in between. The CDR3 DNA follows: TGTGCCAGCAGCTTTTTGCGGGAAGGTTACGAGCAGTACTTC. Its translation is CASSFLREGYEQYF.

This clonotype occurred many times. The chain carries TRBV28 and TRBJ1-2; D is ambiguous. V lost 5 bases, J lost 8 bases, and 12 bases lay in between. The germline gives CDR1 MDHEN, CDR2 SYDVKM. The CDR3 length is 12 residues. The CDR3 DNA sequence: TGTGCCAGCAGTCGACACGTCTGGGGCTACACCTTC. It is translated as CASSRHVWGYTF.

This clonotype came up many times. The chain has TRBV7-9 and TRBJ2-4, with 7 bases identical to TRBD1. In germline, CDR1 is SEHNR, CDR2 FQNEAQ (reference sequence). The CDR3 sequence is 14 residues long. V dropped 1 base and J dropped 10; count of bases not matched to a gene: 7. CDR3 nucleotides: TGTGCCAGCAGCTTAGGCAGGGACAGACCTATTCAGTACTTC. This translates into CASSLGRDRPIQYF.

This chain links TRBV5-1 with TRBJ1-1; possible D gene TRBD1, 6 bases. This CDR3 is 11 amino acids long. V lost 6 bases and J 8 bases, leaving 11 bases between the germline ends. The germline CDR1 and CDR2 sequences are SGHRS and YFSETQ. The CDR3 sequence is CASTGVREAFF. The CDR3, as DNA: TGCGCCAGCACAGGGGTTCGCGAAGCTTTCTTT. The full variable domain, in which reference TRBV5-1 and TRBJ1-1 provide the parts outside the CDR3, is KAGVTQTPRYLIKTRGQQVTLSCSPISGHRSVSWYQQTPGQGLQFLFEYFSETQRNKGNFPGRFSGRQFSNSRSEMNVSTLELGDSALYLCASTGVREAFFGQGTRLTVV.

V is TRBV20-1 and J is TRBJ2-1; D could derive from TRBD1 or TRBD2 (6 bases each). The CDR3 runs 17 residues. V dropped 0 bases and J dropped 0 bases, with 15 bases sitting between them. Germline CDR1 is DFQATT and CDR2 is SNEGSKA (reference sequence). The CDR3 sequence: CSARDKSGARSYNEQFF. The DNA of the CDR3 is TGCAGTGCTAGAGATAAGTCGGGGGCCCGCTCCTACAATGAGCAGTTCTTC.

In this sample, this clonotype turned up many times. The V gene is TRBV6-1, the J gene TRBJ1-5; D remains ambiguous. Per the germline V gene, CDR1 is MNHNS and CDR2 is SASEGT. V lost 7 bases, J lost 2 bases, and 24 bases lay in between. The CDR3 extends over 18 amino acids. The DNA of the CDR3 is TGTGCCAGCACCGAACACCTGCTGACGGCCCGCGGCAATCAGCCCCAGCATTTT. This sequence encodes CASTEHLLTARGNQPQHF.

This chain uses TRBV7-2 with TRBJ2-1; possible D gene TRBD2, 6 bases. This CDR3 region has 12 residues. Germline CDR1 reads SGHTA; CDR2 reads FQGNSA. V lost 4 bases, J lost 9 bases, and 10 bases lay in between. In nucleotides, the CDR3 is TGTGCCAGCAGCTCCCCCGGGGGTGAGCAGTTCTTC. Amino acids: CASSSPGGEQFF.